This is a list of T cell receptor beta chains from one sample in a study of T cell repertoires in cytomegalovirus infection. Via MiXCR, TCRdb re-called the reads, giving one row per CDR3 protein. The repertoire holds about 190,000 distinct CDR3 sequences, about 28% seen once, with 31% in the top ten. The sequenced sample was PBMCs. These receptors were obtained from a human donor in good health (CMV status not recorded). Some clones in this sample may be carry-over from other donors' samples. CDR3s include the opening cysteine and the closing phenylalanine or tryptophan. Fields, in order: D gene, J gene, V gene, clone size, CDR3 protein, CDR3 DNA. The D gene is left open where the match is weak. The size field is filled for only some rows; it gives once, few, many or a size class.

d_call: TRBD1; j_call: TRBJ2-1; v_call: TRBV5-4; clone_size: few; cdr3_aa: CASSLPRQGGSYNEQFF; cdr3_nt: TGTGCCAGCAGCTTGCCCCGACAGGGGGGGTCCTACAATGAGCAGTTCTTC
d_call: NA; j_call: TRBJ1-1; v_call: TRBV19; clone_size: few; cdr3_aa: CASSGRGLEAFF; cdr3_nt: TGTGCCAGTAGTGGCCGGGGGCTTGAAGCTTTCTTT
d_call: NA; j_call: TRBJ2-1; v_call: TRBV29-1; clone_size: once; cdr3_aa: CSVVPLDDEQFF; cdr3_nt: TGCAGCGTTGTCCCCTTGGACGATGAGCAGTTCTTC
d_call: NA; j_call: TRBJ2-3; v_call: TRBV30; clone_size: NA; cdr3_aa: CAWSASRDTQYF; cdr3_nt: TGTGCCTGGAGTGCTTCGCGAGATACGCAGTATTTT
d_call: NA; j_call: TRBJ1-6; v_call: TRBV7-3; clone_size: NA; cdr3_aa: CASSLSGRGGSPLHF; cdr3_nt: TGTGCCAGCAGCTTATCGGGCAGGGGAGGCTCACCCCTCCACTTT
d_call: NA; j_call: TRBJ2-7; v_call: TRBV12-5; clone_size: NA; cdr3_aa: CASGSPYEQYF; cdr3_nt: TGTGCTAGTGGTTCCCCCTACGAGCAGTACTTC
d_call: NA; j_call: TRBJ1-2; v_call: TRBV7-9; clone_size: NA; cdr3_aa: CASSFKGAGGYTF; cdr3_nt: TGTGCCAGCAGCTTCAAAGGGGCAGGTGGCTACACCTTC
d_call: NA; j_call: TRBJ2-1; v_call: TRBV6-1; clone_size: few; cdr3_aa: CASSQIGDEQFF; cdr3_nt: TGTGCCAGCAGCCAGATAGGGGATGAGCAGTTCTTC
d_call: NA; j_call: TRBJ2-6; v_call: TRBV11-2; clone_size: few; cdr3_aa: CACSLGRPSGANVLTF; cdr3_nt: TGTGCCTGCTCTCTTGGCAGACCCTCTGGGGCCAACGTCCTGACTTTC
d_call: NA; j_call: TRBJ2-2; v_call: TRBV7-3; clone_size: few; cdr3_aa: CASSLPIEGTGELFF; cdr3_nt: TGTGCCAGCAGCCTCCCTATCGAGGGCACCGGGGAGCTGTTTTTT
d_call: NA; j_call: TRBJ1-1; v_call: TRBV5-1; clone_size: few; cdr3_aa: CASSSSLTVNTEAFF; cdr3_nt: TGCGCCAGCAGCTCGTCGTTGACTGTTAACACTGAAGCTTTCTTT
d_call: NA; j_call: TRBJ2-6; v_call: TRBV19; clone_size: NA; cdr3_aa: CASSAGGGANVLTF; cdr3_nt: TGTGCCAGTAGTGCAGGGGGGGGGGCCAACGTCCTGACTTTC
d_call: NA; j_call: TRBJ2-7; v_call: TRBV29-1; clone_size: NA; cdr3_aa: CSVYPVGDEQYF; cdr3_nt: TGCAGCGTTTACCCGGTGGGGGACGAGCAGTACTTC
d_call: NA; j_call: TRBJ1-2; v_call: TRBV4-1; clone_size: many; cdr3_aa: CASSQVPSGSVGVDGYTF; cdr3_nt: TGCGCCAGCAGCCAAGTTCCGAGCGGTTCGGTAGGCGTTGATGGCTACACCTTC
d_call: NA; j_call: TRBJ2-7; v_call: TRBV18; clone_size: NA; cdr3_aa: CASSLSGTFISYEQYF; cdr3_nt: TGTGCCAGCTCACTATCCGGGACGTTCATCTCCTACGAGCAGTACTTC
d_call: NA; j_call: TRBJ2-3; v_call: TRBV5-1; clone_size: NA; cdr3_aa: CASSKDLRGASTDTQYF; cdr3_nt: TGCGCCAGCAGCAAAGATCTTAGGGGGGCGTCCACAGATACGCAGTATTTT
d_call: NA; j_call: TRBJ2-1; v_call: TRBV4-3; clone_size: NA; cdr3_aa: CASSRSVGNEQFF; cdr3_nt: TGCGCCAGCAGCCGCTCGGTAGGCAATGAGCAGTTCTTC
d_call: TRBD2; j_call: TRBJ2-1; v_call: TRBV6-2/TRBV6-3; clone_size: NA; cdr3_aa: CASTSGSGGLNEQFF; cdr3_nt: TGTGCCAGCACCTCGGGTAGCGGGGGGTTAAATGAGCAGTTCTTC
d_call: NA; j_call: TRBJ1-6; v_call: TRBV12-3/TRBV12-4; clone_size: few; cdr3_aa: CASSAKGSYNSPLHF; cdr3_nt: TGTGCCAGCAGCGCAAAGGGCTCCTATAATTCACCCCTCCACTTT
d_call: NA; j_call: TRBJ1-4; v_call: TRBV19; clone_size: NA; cdr3_aa: CATRGGTTNEKLFF; cdr3_nt: TGTGCCACCAGAGGGGGGACAACTAATGAAAAACTGTTTTTT
d_call: TRBD2; j_call: TRBJ2-7; v_call: TRBV7-2; clone_size: many; cdr3_aa: CASRLAGGYEQYF; cdr3_nt: TGTGCCAGCAGACTAGCGGGGGGGTACGAGCAGTACTTC
d_call: NA; j_call: TRBJ2-2; v_call: TRBV5-1; clone_size: few; cdr3_aa: CASSFNPPSDRGTGELFF; cdr3_nt: TGCGCCAGCAGCTTTAACCCCCCCAGCGACCGAGGCACCGGGGAGCTGTTTTTT
d_call: NA; j_call: TRBJ1-2; v_call: TRBV20-1; clone_size: NA; cdr3_aa: CSASHRATRGYTF; cdr3_nt: TGCAGTGCTAGCCACCGCGCCACGAGAGGCTACACCTTC
d_call: TRBD1; j_call: TRBJ1-2; v_call: TRBV6-6; clone_size: few; cdr3_aa: CASSVDRDYGYTF; cdr3_nt: TGTGCCAGCAGCGTGGACAGGGACTATGGCTACACCTTC
d_call: NA; j_call: TRBJ2-7; v_call: TRBV20-1; clone_size: NA; cdr3_aa: CSARDKGGTYEQYF; cdr3_nt: TGCAGTGCTAGAGACAAGGGGGGTACCTACGAGCAGTACTTC
d_call: NA; j_call: TRBJ2-7; v_call: TRBV10-3; clone_size: few; cdr3_aa: CATTEEVAYEQYF; cdr3_nt: TGTGCCACCACTGAAGAGGTTGCCTACGAGCAGTACTTC
d_call: NA; j_call: TRBJ1-3; v_call: TRBV11-2; clone_size: NA; cdr3_aa: CASSPGGGPRNTIYF; cdr3_nt: TGTGCCAGCAGCCCGGGCGGGGGCCCGAGAAACACCATATATTTT
d_call: TRBD1; j_call: TRBJ2-1; v_call: TRBV4-3; clone_size: few; cdr3_aa: CASSQDWTGEYNEQFF; cdr3_nt: TGCGCCAGCAGCCAAGATTGGACAGGGGAATACAATGAGCAGTTCTTC
d_call: NA; j_call: TRBJ1-1; v_call: TRBV11-2; clone_size: few; cdr3_aa: CASSPGPRAFF; cdr3_nt: TGTGCCAGCAGCCCGGGGCCAAGAGCTTTCTTT
d_call: NA; j_call: TRBJ1-1; v_call: TRBV7-9; clone_size: NA; cdr3_aa: CASSLAGDGTEAFF; cdr3_nt: TGTGCCAGCAGCTTAGCGGGAGACGGTACTGAAGCTTTCTTT
d_call: NA; j_call: TRBJ2-2; v_call: TRBV7-2; clone_size: few; cdr3_aa: CASSFRGTGELFF; cdr3_nt: TGTGCCAGCAGCTTTCGGGGAACCGGGGAGCTGTTTTTT
d_call: TRBD1; j_call: TRBJ2-2; v_call: TRBV5-4; clone_size: NA; cdr3_aa: CASSLRGPGQGLTTNTGELFF; cdr3_nt: TGTGCCAGCAGCTTGAGGGGACCGGGACAGGGCCTAACGACGAACACCGGGGAGCTGTTTTTT
d_call: TRBD2; j_call: TRBJ2-5; v_call: TRBV7-6; clone_size: NA; cdr3_aa: CASSLSDSGGETQYF; cdr3_nt: TGTGCTAGCAGCTTATCGGACAGCGGGGGGGAGACCCAGTACTTC
d_call: NA; j_call: TRBJ2-7; v_call: TRBV6-2/TRBV6-3; clone_size: NA; cdr3_aa: CASRVGGNSYEQYF; cdr3_nt: TGTGCCAGCAGGGTCGGGGGAAACTCCTACGAGCAGTACTTC
d_call: NA; j_call: TRBJ1-1; v_call: TRBV7-2; clone_size: many; cdr3_aa: CASSSNPGTEAFF; cdr3_nt: TGTGCCAGCAGCTCTAACCCCGGGACCGAAGCTTTCTTT
d_call: TRBD1; j_call: TRBJ1-1; v_call: TRBV5-5; clone_size: NA; cdr3_aa: CASSLRDRGDTEAFF; cdr3_nt: TGTGCCAGCAGCCTAAGGGACAGGGGCGACACTGAAGCTTTCTTT
d_call: NA; j_call: TRBJ2-7; v_call: TRBV7-2; clone_size: many; cdr3_aa: CASSSPDRRRTYEQYF; cdr3_nt: TGTGCCAGCAGCTCTCCGGACAGAAGAAGAACCTACGAGCAGTACTTC
d_call: NA; j_call: TRBJ1-2; v_call: TRBV28; clone_size: few; cdr3_aa: CASSFSGANYGYTF; cdr3_nt: TGTGCCAGCAGTTTCTCCGGGGCGAACTATGGCTACACCTTC
d_call: NA; j_call: TRBJ2-3; v_call: TRBV29-1; clone_size: few; cdr3_aa: CSVEESPTDTQYF; cdr3_nt: TGCAGCGTTGAAGAGTCGCCCACAGATACGCAGTATTTT
d_call: NA; j_call: TRBJ1-1; v_call: TRBV12-5; clone_size: NA; cdr3_aa: CASGLDWRSPTEAFF; cdr3_nt: TGTGCTAGTGGTTTGGATTGGAGGAGTCCTACTGAAGCTTTCTTT
d_call: TRBD1; j_call: TRBJ1-4; v_call: TRBV4-3; clone_size: NA; cdr3_aa: CASSQDRDRGEKLFF; cdr3_nt: TGCGCCAGCAGCCAGGATCGGGACAGGGGAGAAAAACTGTTTTTT
d_call: TRBD2; j_call: TRBJ2-3; v_call: TRBV7-3; clone_size: NA; cdr3_aa: CASSFQAGLGLYF; cdr3_nt: TGTGCCAGCAGCTTTCAAGCAGGACTAGGGTTGTATTTT
d_call: TRBD1; j_call: TRBJ1-1; v_call: TRBV5-1; clone_size: few; cdr3_aa: CASIRQGNVGDTEAFF; cdr3_nt: TGCGCCAGCATAAGACAGGGTAACGTGGGCGACACTGAAGCTTTCTTT
d_call: TRBD1; j_call: TRBJ1-2; v_call: TRBV2; clone_size: NA; cdr3_aa: CASRAGTGNYGYTF; cdr3_nt: TGTGCCAGCAGGGCCGGGACAGGGAACTATGGCTACACCTTC
d_call: TRBD2; j_call: TRBJ2-5; v_call: TRBV20-1; clone_size: NA; cdr3_aa: CSARDILAGANGETQYF; cdr3_nt: TGCAGTGCTAGAGATATCCTAGCGGGGGCGAACGGGGAGACCCAGTACTTC
d_call: TRBD1; j_call: TRBJ1-4; v_call: TRBV2; clone_size: NA; cdr3_aa: CASRDRDRDEKLFF; cdr3_nt: TGTGCCAGCAGAGACCGGGACAGGGACGAAAAACTGTTTTTT
d_call: NA; j_call: TRBJ2-5; v_call: TRBV29-1; clone_size: few; cdr3_aa: CSTIGVGGETQYF; cdr3_nt: TGCAGCACCATAGGGGTGGGAGGAGAGACCCAGTACTTC
d_call: TRBD1; j_call: TRBJ1-6; v_call: TRBV5-1; clone_size: once; cdr3_aa: CASSLAGQGEGNSPLHF; cdr3_nt: TGCGCCAGCAGCTTGGCGGGACAGGGCGAAGGGAATTCACCCCTCCACTTT
d_call: NA; j_call: TRBJ2-3; v_call: TRBV6-1; clone_size: few; cdr3_aa: CASSSVGAADTQYF; cdr3_nt: TGTGCCAGCAGCTCCGTCGGGGCCGCAGATACGCAGTATTTT
d_call: TRBD1; j_call: TRBJ2-3; v_call: TRBV29-1; clone_size: NA; cdr3_aa: CSVGTGGDTQYF; cdr3_nt: TGCAGCGTAGGGACAGGGGGAGATACGCAGTATTTT
d_call: NA; j_call: TRBJ2-1; v_call: TRBV14; clone_size: NA; cdr3_aa: CASSPARGIYNEQFF; cdr3_nt: TGTGCCAGCAGTCCCGCGAGGGGCATCTACAATGAGCAGTTCTTC
d_call: NA; j_call: TRBJ1-2; v_call: TRBV19; clone_size: NA; cdr3_aa: CASSIGIKWNYGYTF; cdr3_nt: TGTGCCAGTAGTATCGGGATAAAGTGGAACTATGGCTACACCTTC
d_call: TRBD1; j_call: TRBJ1-2; v_call: TRBV15; clone_size: NA; cdr3_aa: CATSRVGTGPYGYTF; cdr3_nt: TGTGCCACCAGCAGAGTTGGGACAGGACCTTATGGCTACACCTTC
d_call: NA; j_call: TRBJ1-1; v_call: TRBV12-3/TRBV12-4; clone_size: NA; cdr3_aa: CASTQRGANAEAFF; cdr3_nt: TGTGCCAGCACCCAGAGGGGGGCGAACGCTGAAGCTTTCTTT
d_call: NA; j_call: TRBJ1-1; v_call: TRBV20-1; clone_size: NA; cdr3_aa: CSARRGDQMNTEAFF; cdr3_nt: TGCAGTGCTAGAAGGGGGGATCAAATGAACACTGAAGCTTTCTTT